This T cell receptor (beta chain) was sequenced in a study of PD-L1 blockade in urothelial cancer. Study summary: Researchers found blood samples held a median of about 130,000 T cells.

The CDR3 runs 18 residues. V lost 5 bases to trimming and J lost 0 bases; unmatched junction nucleotides: 11. Germline V gene data show CDR1 as SGHTA and CDR2 as FQGNSA. Profiling relied on immunoSEQ multiplex PCR, and the TCRdb table lists in-frame clones only, not all of them. In the table there are tens of thousands of clones, 90% of which are singletons. Time point in this sample: pretreatment peripheral blood. The sequenced sample was PBMCs, obtained around atezolizumab (anti-PD-L1) treatment. The receptor was derived from a man aged 55-75 years with urothelial cancer. The V call is TRBV7-2, the J call TRBJ2-7, with 12 nucleotides matching TRBD2. CDR3 nucleotide sequence: TGTGCCAGCAGCCCGGGACTAGCGGGCGACCTCCTCTCCTACGAGCAGTACTTC. Translated, it gives CASSPGLAGDLLSYEQYF.